The 7 T cell receptor beta chains in this list originate from one sample, sequenced in a study of blood T cell repertoires in COVID-19. Only in-frame clones appear in the TCRdb table, and some are missing; sequencing was by immunoSEQ multiplex PCR. The profile shows 100,000 to 150,000 clones, 92% of them singletons. Sequencing input: peripheral blood. All receptors come from a man aged 45-65 years with COVID-19, enrolled during active disease.

This clone appeared once. CDR3 nucleotides: TGTGCCAGCAGCCAAGATTCTACAGGGGGGAGCACTGAAGCTTTCTTT. This sequence encodes CASSQDSTGGSTEAFF. The rearrangement joins TRBV4-2 to TRBJ1-1; 8 bases map to TRBD1. Germline V gene lookup returns CDR1 LGHNA and CDR2 YNFKEQ. The J segment lost 4 bases and the V segment lost 0 bases, leaving 7 bases of the junction unmatched. This CDR3 spans 16 amino acids.

The rearrangement links TRBV12-3 or TRBV12-4 to TRBJ1-3; D is uncertain. The CDR3 is made up of 12 amino acids. V gave up 1 base and J gave up 8 bases, with 6 bases separating them. Here the CDR3 reads CASSLDWHTIYF. Here the CDR3 DNA reads TGTGCCAGCAGTTTAGATTGGCACACCATATATTTT.

The V call is TRBV18, the J call TRBJ2-3; D is undetermined. The CDR3 is made up of 14 amino acids. CDR1 and CDR2 from the germline V gene are KGHSH and LQKENI. Trimming took off 3 bases at V and 0 bases at J, with 7 bases between the two ends. This chain's CDR3 is CASSPSFSTDTQYF. The CDR3 DNA sequence: TGTGCCAGCTCACCTAGCTTTAGCACAGATACGCAGTATTTT. Using reference TRBV18 and TRBJ2-3 for the parts outside the CDR3, the full variable domain is NAGVMQNPRHLVRRRGQEARLRCSPMKGHSHVYWYRQLPEEGLKFMVYLQKENIIDESGMPKERFSAEFPKEGPSILRIQQVVRGDSAAYFCASSPSFSTDTQYFGPGTRLTVL.

The chain is built from TRBV5-1 and TRBJ2-7; no clear D gene. The CDR3 contains 13 residues. Germline CDR1 SGHRS, CDR2 YFSETQ. The V gene lost 2 bases and the J gene lost 6 bases, with 12 bases spanning the gap. CDR3 nucleotide sequence: TGCGCCAGCAGCTTCCGGATAGCTGGCGAGCAGTACTTC. Amino acid sequence: CASSFRIAGEQYF.

CDR3 region: CASSLEQFSPLHF. The DNA of the CDR3 is TGCGCCAGCAGCTTGGAACAGTTTAGTCCCCTCCACTTT. The chain recombines TRBV5-1 with TRBJ1-6; D uncertain. The germline V gene has CDR1 SGHRS and CDR2 YFSETQ. Trimming stripped 0 bases from V and 13 bases from J, with 11 bases between. The CDR3 totals 13 residues.

The chain recombines TRBV6-1 with TRBJ2-2, with D unclear. V lost 0 bases and J 5 bases, leaving 4 bases between the germline ends. CDR3 length: 13 residues. Germline values: CDR1 MNHNS, CDR2 SASEGT. Here the CDR3 DNA reads TGTGCCAGCAGTGAAGCGCGTACCGGGGAGCTGTTTTTT. Translated, it gives CASSEARTGELFF.

V gene TRBV28 combines with J gene TRBJ2-3; 9 bases align to TRBD2. CDR3 length: 14 amino acids. The germline CDR1 and CDR2 sequences are MDHEN and SYDVKM. V was clipped by 3 bases and J by 3 bases; unmatched bases: 1. CDR3 protein: CASSFSGRTDTQYF. Here the CDR3 DNA reads TGTGCCAGCAGTTTCAGCGGGAGGACAGATACGCAGTATTTT. The complete variable domain, with remaining parts taken from reference TRBV28 and TRBJ2-3, reads DVKVTQSSRYLVKRTGEKVFLECVQDMDHENMFWYRQDPGLGLRLIYFSYDVKMKEKGDIPEGYSVSREKKERFSLILESASTNQTSMYLCASSFSGRTDTQYFGPGTRLTVL.